The present T cell receptor beta chain was sequenced within a study of radiotherapy plus CTLA-4 blockade in lung cancer. Overall study context: Disease control was present in around a third of patients, and objective responses in about 18%.

In chemo-refractory metastatic non-small-cell lung cancer, patients got ipilimumab CTLA-4 blockade together with focal radiation. Remarks on this clone: Its antigen is as yet unknown.

Study conclusions and caveats: Blood TCR clones of tumor origin expanded after radiotherapy plus ipilimumab.

Only in-frame clones appear in the TCRdb table, and some are missing; sequencing was by immunoSEQ multiplex PCR. The profile covers 45,000 or so clones, with roughly four fifths appearing a single time and roughly 4% taken by the ten largest. The starting material was peripheral blood, obtained from a patient treated with radiotherapy plus ipilimumab. This sequence originates from a human donor with non-small cell lung cancer who had a complete response to radiotherapy plus ipilimumab.

In DNA, the CDR3 is TGTGCCAGCAGCCGACAGGGAAGCAATCAGCCCCAGCATTTT. Translating gives CASSRQGSNQPQHF. The J gene is TRBJ1-5, the V gene TRBV7-2; TRBD1 agrees at 7 bases. The trim removed 5 bases at V and 1 base at J, leaving 2 bases unmatched. The CDR3 has 14 residues. Germline loops: CDR1 SGHTA, CDR2 FQGNSA.